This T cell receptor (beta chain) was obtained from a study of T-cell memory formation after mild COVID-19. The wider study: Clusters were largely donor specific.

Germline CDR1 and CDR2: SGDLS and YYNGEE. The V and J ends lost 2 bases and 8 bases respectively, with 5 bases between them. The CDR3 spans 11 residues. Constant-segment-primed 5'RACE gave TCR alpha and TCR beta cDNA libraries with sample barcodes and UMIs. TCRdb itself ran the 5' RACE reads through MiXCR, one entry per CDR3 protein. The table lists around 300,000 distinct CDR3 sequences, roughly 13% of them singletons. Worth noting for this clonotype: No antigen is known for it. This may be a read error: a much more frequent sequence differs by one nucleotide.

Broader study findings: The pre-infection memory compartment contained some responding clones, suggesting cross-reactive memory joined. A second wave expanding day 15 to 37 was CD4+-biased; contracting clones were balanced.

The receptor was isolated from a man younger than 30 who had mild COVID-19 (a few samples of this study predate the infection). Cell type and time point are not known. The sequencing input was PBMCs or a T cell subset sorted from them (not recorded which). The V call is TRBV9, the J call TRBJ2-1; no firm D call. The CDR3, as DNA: TGTGCCAGCAGCGTGACGGATGAGCAGTTCTTC. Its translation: CASSVTDEQFF.